This T cell receptor (beta chain) was retrieved from a study of T cell responses to AZD1222 COVID-19 vaccine. This table comes from immunoSEQ multiplex PCR, and its TCRdb copy is limited to in-frame clones, with some not included. This table has about 78,000 clones, about nine tenths appearing once. Note on this clone: Its target is not known.

General study points: Donors were largely white British and mainly female; clonal diversity was possibly underestimated. An increase in Spike-specific TCR breadth and depth was observed after two AZD1222 doses. Recipients of AZD1222 seropositive at baseline numbered only 5 to 7.

The TCR comes from an adult who received the AZD1222 COVID-19 vaccine. The sequencing used peripheral blood, collected 28 days after the second AZD1222 dose.

The CDR3 loop reads CASSHGRGYGYTF. The CDR3 DNA sequence: TGTGCCAGCAGCCACGGGAGGGGGTATGGCTACACCTTC. V gene TRBV3-1 (or the pseudogene TRBV3-2) combines with J gene TRBJ1-2, with a possible D match to TRBD1 (6 bases). The CDR3 consists of 13 residues. V shed 3 bases and J shed 5 bases, with 10 bases lying between them. Germline V gene data show CDR1 as LGHDT and CDR2 as YNNKEL (reference sequence).